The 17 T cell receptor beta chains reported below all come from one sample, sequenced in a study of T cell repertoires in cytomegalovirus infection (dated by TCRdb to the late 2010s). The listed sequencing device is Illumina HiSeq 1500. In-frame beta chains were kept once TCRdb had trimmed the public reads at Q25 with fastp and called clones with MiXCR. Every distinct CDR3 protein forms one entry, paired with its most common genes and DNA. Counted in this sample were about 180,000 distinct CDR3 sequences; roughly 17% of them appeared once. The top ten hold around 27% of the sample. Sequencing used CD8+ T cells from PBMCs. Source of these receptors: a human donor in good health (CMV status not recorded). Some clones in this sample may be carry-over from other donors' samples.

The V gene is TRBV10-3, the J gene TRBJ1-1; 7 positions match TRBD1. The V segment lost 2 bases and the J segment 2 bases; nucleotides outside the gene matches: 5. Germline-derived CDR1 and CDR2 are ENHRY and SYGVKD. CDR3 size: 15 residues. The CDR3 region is CAISEDTGVNTEAFF. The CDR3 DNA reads TGTGCCATCAGTGAGGACACAGGGGTCAACACTGAAGCTTTCTTT.

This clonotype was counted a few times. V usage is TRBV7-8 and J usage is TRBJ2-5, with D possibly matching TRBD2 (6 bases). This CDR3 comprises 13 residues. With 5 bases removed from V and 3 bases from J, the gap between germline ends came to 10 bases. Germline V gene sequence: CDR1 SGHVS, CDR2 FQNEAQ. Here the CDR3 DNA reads TGTGCCAGCAGCCCACCGGGGGAAGAGACCCAGTACTTC. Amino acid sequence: CASSPPGEETQYF. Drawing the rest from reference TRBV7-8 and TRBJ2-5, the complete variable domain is GAGVSQSPRYKVAKRGQDVALRCDPISGHVSLFWYQQALGQGPEFLTYFQNEAQLDKSGLPSDRFFAERPEGSVSTLKIQRTQQEDSAVYLCASSPPGEETQYFGPGTRLLVL.

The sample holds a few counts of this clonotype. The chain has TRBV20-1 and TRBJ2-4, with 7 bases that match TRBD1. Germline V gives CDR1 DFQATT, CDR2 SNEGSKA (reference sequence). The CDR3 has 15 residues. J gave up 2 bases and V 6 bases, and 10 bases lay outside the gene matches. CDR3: CSALIGTDPKNIQYF. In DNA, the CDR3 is TGCAGTGCGTTGATAGGGACAGACCCCAAAAACATTCAGTACTTC.

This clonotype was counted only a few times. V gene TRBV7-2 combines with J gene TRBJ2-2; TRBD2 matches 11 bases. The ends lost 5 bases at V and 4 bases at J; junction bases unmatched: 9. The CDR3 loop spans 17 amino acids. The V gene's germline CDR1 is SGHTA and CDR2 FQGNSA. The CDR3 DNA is TGTGCCAGCAGCCCCATTAGCGGGGGGGCCGCCACCGGGGAGCTGTTTTTT. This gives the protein CASSPISGGAATGELFF.

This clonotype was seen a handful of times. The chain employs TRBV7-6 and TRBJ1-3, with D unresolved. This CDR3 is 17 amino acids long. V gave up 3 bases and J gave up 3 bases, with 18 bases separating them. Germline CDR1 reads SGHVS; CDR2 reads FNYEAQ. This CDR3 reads CASSFGPLPSFGNTIYF. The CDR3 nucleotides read TGTGCCAGCAGCTTCGGACCTCTTCCGTCATTTGGAAACACCATATATTTT.

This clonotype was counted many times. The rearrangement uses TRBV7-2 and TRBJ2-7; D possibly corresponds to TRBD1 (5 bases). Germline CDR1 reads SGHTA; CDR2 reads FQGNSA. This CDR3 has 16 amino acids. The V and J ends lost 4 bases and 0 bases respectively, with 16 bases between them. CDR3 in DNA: TGTGCCAGCAGCTCAGCCCAGGGTTGGAGCTCCTACGAGCAGTACTTC. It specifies CASSSAQGWSSYEQYF.

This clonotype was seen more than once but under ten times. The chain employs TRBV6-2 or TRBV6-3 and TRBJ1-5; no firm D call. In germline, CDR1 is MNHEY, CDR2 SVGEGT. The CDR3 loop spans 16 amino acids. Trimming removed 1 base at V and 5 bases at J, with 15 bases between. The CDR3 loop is CASSYYKRSLDQPQHF. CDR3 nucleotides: TGTGCCAGCAGTTACTATAAAAGATCACTAGATCAGCCCCAGCATTTT.

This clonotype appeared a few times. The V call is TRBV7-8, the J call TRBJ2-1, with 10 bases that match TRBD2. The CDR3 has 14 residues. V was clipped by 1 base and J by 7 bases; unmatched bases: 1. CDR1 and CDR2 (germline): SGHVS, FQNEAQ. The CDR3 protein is CASSLELAGNEQFF. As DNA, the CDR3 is TGTGCCAGCAGCTTAGAACTAGCGGGGAATGAGCAGTTCTTC. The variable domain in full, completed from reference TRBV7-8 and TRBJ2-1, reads GAGVSQSPRYKVAKRGQDVALRCDPISGHVSLFWYQQALGQGPEFLTYFQNEAQLDKSGLPSDRFFAERPEGSVSTLKIQRTQQEDSAVYLCASSLELAGNEQFFGPGTRLTVL.

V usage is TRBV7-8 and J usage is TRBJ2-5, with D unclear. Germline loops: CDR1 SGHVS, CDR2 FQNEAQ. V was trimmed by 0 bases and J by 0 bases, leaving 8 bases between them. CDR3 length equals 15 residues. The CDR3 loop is CASSLAHANQETQYF. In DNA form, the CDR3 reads TGTGCCAGCAGCTTAGCGCATGCCAACCAAGAGACCCAGTACTTC.

The CDR3 DNA reads as TGTGCCACCAGTGGAGGGGGCGGAGATAGCAATCAGCCCCAGCATTTT. The encoded protein is CATSGGGGDSNQPQHF. The chain employs TRBV24-1 and TRBJ1-5; 7 bases are shared with TRBD1. V lost 5 bases, J lost 0 bases, and 6 bases stayed unmatched. The CDR3 consists of 16 residues. The germline CDR1 and CDR2 sequences are KGHDR and SFDVKD.

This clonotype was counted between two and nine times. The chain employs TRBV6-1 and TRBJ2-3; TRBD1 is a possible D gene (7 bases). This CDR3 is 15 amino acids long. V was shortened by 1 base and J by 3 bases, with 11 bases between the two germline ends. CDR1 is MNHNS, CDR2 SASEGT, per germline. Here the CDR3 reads CASSEEAGGTDTQYF. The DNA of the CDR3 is TGTGCCAGCAGTGAAGAGGCAGGGGGGACAGATACGCAGTATTTT.

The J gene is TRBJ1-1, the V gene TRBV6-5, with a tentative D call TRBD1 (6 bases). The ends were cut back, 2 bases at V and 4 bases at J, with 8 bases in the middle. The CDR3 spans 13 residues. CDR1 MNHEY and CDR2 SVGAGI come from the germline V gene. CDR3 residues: CASSYRGVTEAFF. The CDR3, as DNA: TGTGCCAGCAGTTACAGGGGGGTCACTGAAGCTTTCTTT.

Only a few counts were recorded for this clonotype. The CDR3, as DNA: TGTGCCAGCCCAGACAGGAACACCGGGGAGCTGTTTTTT. Protein sequence: CASPDRNTGELFF. The chain couples TRBV7-7 to TRBJ2-2, with a weak D call TRBD1 (5 bases). Per germline, CDR1 SSHAT and CDR2 FNYEAQ (reference sequence). CDR3 length: 13 amino acids. Deletions cut 8 bases from V and 1 base from J, with 8 bases between.

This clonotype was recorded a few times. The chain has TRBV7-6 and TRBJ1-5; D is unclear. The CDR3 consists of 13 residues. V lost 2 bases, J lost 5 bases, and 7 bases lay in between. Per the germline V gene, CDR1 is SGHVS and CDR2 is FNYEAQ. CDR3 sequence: CASSLRVDQPQHF. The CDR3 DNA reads TGTGCCAGCAGCTTAAGGGTCGATCAGCCCCAGCATTTT.

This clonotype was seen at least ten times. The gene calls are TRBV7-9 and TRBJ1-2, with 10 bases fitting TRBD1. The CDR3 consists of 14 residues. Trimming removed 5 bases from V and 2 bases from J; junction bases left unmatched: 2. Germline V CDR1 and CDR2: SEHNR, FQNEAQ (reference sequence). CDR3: CASSPGQGNYGYTF. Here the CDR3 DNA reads TGTGCCAGCAGCCCGGGACAGGGGAACTATGGCTACACCTTC. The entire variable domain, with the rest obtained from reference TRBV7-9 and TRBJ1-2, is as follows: DTGVSQNPRHKITKRGQNVTFRCDPISEHNRLYWYRQTLGQGPEFLTYFQNEAQLEKSRLLSDRFSAERPKGSFSTLEIQRTEQGDSAMYLCASSPGQGNYGYTFGSGTRLTVV.

CDR3 in amino acids: CASSQRTGANNEQFF. The CDR3 coding sequence is TGTGCCAGCAGTCAACGGACAGGGGCCAACAATGAGCAGTTCTTC. The chain joins TRBV6-2 or TRBV6-3 to TRBJ2-1; 9 bases are shared with TRBD1. V lost 5 bases and J lost 5; bases outside the gene matches: 7. CDR3 length equals 15 residues. In germline, CDR1 is MNHEY, CDR2 SVGEGT.

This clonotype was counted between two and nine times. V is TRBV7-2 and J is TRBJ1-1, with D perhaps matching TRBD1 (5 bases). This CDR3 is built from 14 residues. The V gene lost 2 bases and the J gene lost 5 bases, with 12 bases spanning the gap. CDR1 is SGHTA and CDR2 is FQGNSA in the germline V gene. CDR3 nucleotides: TGTGCCAGCAGCTTATTGGGGGGGGTGACTGAAGCTTTCTTT. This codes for CASSLLGGVTEAFF.